These 23 T cell receptor beta chains originate from one sample sequenced in a study of blood T cells in healthy people across ages. Primed by a sample-barcoded 5' primer and a J-beta primer mix, a second PCR proceeded for roughly 7 to 11 cycles. TCRdb itself ran the 5' RACE reads through MiXCR, one entry per CDR3 protein. The table includes some 1.8 million distinct CDR3 sequences, around 42% detected once. Material: blood. The receptor source for this set is a human donor in good health.

This clonotype was seen a handful of times. The rearrangement links TRBV7-9 to TRBJ2-5; the D gene is possibly TRBD1 (5 bases). Per the germline V gene, CDR1 is SEHNR and CDR2 is FQNEAQ (reference sequence). V gave up 3 bases and J gave up 4 bases, with 15 bases separating them. The length of the CDR3 is 15 residues. CDR3 DNA: TGTGCCAGCAGCTTCAGGGCCGGCGACGGAGAGACCCAGTACTTC. Its protein is CASSFRAGDGETQYF. Full variable domain (remainder filled in from reference TRBV7-9 and TRBJ2-5): DTGVSQNPRHKITKRGQNVTFRCDPISEHNRLYWYRQTLGQGPEFLTYFQNEAQLEKSRLLSDRFSAERPKGSFSTLEIQRTEQGDSAMYLCASSFRAGDGETQYFGPGTRLLVL.

This chain uses TRBV15 with TRBJ2-3, with D unresolved. Germline V gives CDR1 LNHNV, CDR2 YYDKDF (reference sequence). The CDR3 spans 14 residues. Trimming removed 0 bases from V and 4 bases from J, with 8 bases in between. The CDR3 coding sequence is TGTGCCACCAGCAGAGATTCCGTGGCAGATACGCAGTATTTT. Encoded protein: CATSRDSVADTQYF.

The chain links TRBV24-1 to TRBJ2-4; no clear D gene. Germline CDR1 is KGHDR and CDR2 is SFDVKD. V was cut by 3 bases and J by 7 bases, with 9 bases left in between. The CDR3 loop spans 13 amino acids. This CDR3 reads CATSDRHRNIQYF. The CDR3 DNA reads TGTGCCACCAGTGATCGACACCGGAACATTCAGTACTTC.

This clonotype was found a few times. The chain joins TRBV2 to TRBJ1-5; D gene unclear. Germline V gene sequence: CDR1 SNHLY, CDR2 FYNNEI. Trimming left V 3 bases short and J 7 bases short, with 13 bases between. This CDR3 has 14 amino acids. DNA for the CDR3: TGTGCCAGCAGTGAGAATAGCGGTGACCAGCCCCAGCATTTT. Its translation is CASSENSGDQPQHF.

This chain joins TRBV7-9 and TRBJ1-1; D unresolved. Germline values: CDR1 SEHNR, CDR2 FQNEAQ (reference sequence). The CDR3 is 15 residues long. The V end was cut by 5 bases, the J end by 1 base, with 14 bases between. The CDR3 reads CASSAYRTGNTEAFF. The CDR3 DNA sequence: TGTGCCAGCAGCGCCTACCGGACGGGGAACACTGAAGCTTTCTTT.

The chain employs TRBV12-3 or TRBV12-4 and TRBJ2-5; D is perhaps TRBD1 (6 bases). V lost 4 bases, J lost 7 bases, and 16 bases lay in between. The CDR3 runs 14 residues. The CDR3 DNA is TGTGCCAGCAGTTCCCGGGACACCCCAGGGACCCAGTACTTC. Its protein product is CASSSRDTPGTQYF.

CDR3 amino acids: CASIPPAGKETQYF. The CDR3 bases are TGTGCCAGCATCCCTCCAGCGGGGAAAGAGACCCAGTACTTC. The chain combines TRBV7-9 with TRBJ2-5, with TRBD2 matching 7 bases. The CDR3 runs to 14 residues. Germline CDR1 SEHNR, CDR2 FQNEAQ (reference sequence). J was trimmed by 3 bases and V by 7 bases; bases with no gene match: 8.

The chain has TRBV9 and TRBJ1-4; 11 bases agree with TRBD1. The CDR3 length is 17 residues. Germline values: CDR1 SGDLS, CDR2 YYNGEE. Losses at the gene ends were 2 bases for V and 2 bases for J; bases not matched to a gene: 5. The chain's CDR3 is CASSVGTGGYTNEKLFF. DNA of the CDR3: TGTGCCAGCAGCGTCGGGACAGGGGGATATACTAATGAAAAACTGTTTTTT.

The V and J genes are TRBV29-1 and TRBJ2-2; D remains unclear. V shed 5 bases and J shed 5 bases, with 9 bases lying between them. Germline values: CDR1 SQVTM, CDR2 ANQGSEA. This CDR3 contains 12 residues. The CDR3 region has the DNA TGCAGCGTTCAGGATGGAACCGGGGAGCTGTTTTTT. Translation: CSVQDGTGELFF.

This rearrangement joins TRBV20-1 to TRBJ2-5; D may be TRBD1 (5 bases). Germline assignment: CDR1 DFQATT and CDR2 SNEGSKA (reference sequence). This CDR3 is built from 13 residues. Trimming removed 3 bases at V and 4 bases at J, with 12 bases between. This CDR3 is CSARDIPAETQYF. The CDR3 region has the DNA TGCAGTGCTAGGGACATTCCCGCAGAGACCCAGTACTTC.

The chain couples TRBV7-2 to TRBJ2-5, with 9 nucleotides matching TRBD2. Germline values: CDR1 SGHTA, CDR2 FQGNSA. The CDR3 consists of 15 residues. V lost 8 bases to trimming and J lost 3 bases; unmatched junction nucleotides: 10. The CDR3 DNA sequence: TGTGCCAGCGCGCGGGGGGGCCTTTCTGAAGAGACCCAGTACTTC. Its protein is CASARGGLSEETQYF. The whole variable domain, filled in from reference TRBV7-2 and TRBJ2-5, reads GAGVSQSPSNKVTEKGKDVELRCDPISGHTALYWYRQSLGQGLEFLIYFQGNSAPDKSGLPSDRFSAERTGGSVSTLTIQRTQQEDSAVYLCASARGGLSEETQYFGPGTRLLVL.

The sample holds a few counts of this clonotype. The chain carries TRBV7-9 and TRBJ2-6; the match to TRBD1 covers 7 bases. Trimming cost V 4 bases and J 5 bases; bases outside gene matches: 5. CDR1 and CDR2 from the germline V gene are SEHNR and FQNEAQ (reference sequence). This CDR3 contains 15 residues. The CDR3 protein is CASSSGQAWANVLTF. The CDR3, as DNA: TGTGCCAGCAGCTCCGGACAGGCCTGGGCCAACGTCCTGACTTTC.

This clonotype was seen a handful of times. CDR3 region: CASGPWGPYEQYF. CDR3 coding DNA: TGTGCCAGCGGCCCCTGGGGGCCCTACGAGCAGTACTTC. V gene TRBV12-3 or TRBV12-4 combines with J gene TRBJ2-7; TRBD1 might be the D (6 bases). V dropped 8 bases and J dropped 2 bases, with 13 bases sitting between them. This CDR3 has 13 amino acids.

CDR3 region: CASSWDGTLSYEQYF. The CDR3 DNA reads as TGCGCCAGCAGCTGGGACGGGACACTCTCCTACGAGCAGTACTTC. This sequence joins TRBV5-1 and TRBJ2-7, with D possibly being TRBD1 (6 bases). CDR1 and CDR2 from the germline V gene are SGHRS and YFSETQ. V was clipped by 3 bases and J by 0 bases, with 13 bases between them. CDR3 length: 15 residues.

The J gene is TRBJ1-5, the V gene TRBV7-8; weak D call: TRBD1 (5 bases). V dropped 3 bases and J dropped 3 bases, with 9 bases sitting between them. This CDR3 contains 14 residues. Germline-derived CDR1 and CDR2 are SGHVS and FQNEAQ. CDR3 sequence: CASSFSGNNQPQHF. CDR3 DNA: TGTGCCAGCAGCTTCTCAGGGAACAATCAGCCCCAGCATTTT.

This clonotype occurred many times. V is TRBV7-2 and J is TRBJ2-1; D remains ambiguous. The germline V gene has CDR1 SGHTA and CDR2 FQGNSA. CDR3 length equals 15 residues. V was pared by 5 bases and J by 0 bases, with 11 bases between. The CDR3 protein is CASSPSMGSYNEQFF. The CDR3 bases are TGTGCCAGCAGCCCCTCCATGGGCTCCTACAATGAGCAGTTCTTC.

The rearrangement uses TRBV20-1 and TRBJ2-7, with 8 bases that match TRBD1. This CDR3 is built from 14 residues. Germline values: CDR1 DFQATT, CDR2 SNEGSKA (reference sequence). V shed 5 bases, J shed 3 bases, and the junction held 9 bases outside the gene matches. The CDR3 loop reads CSAPGDRGGYEQYF. CDR3 in DNA: TGCAGTGCTCCCGGAGACAGGGGCGGCTACGAGCAGTACTTC.

The J gene is TRBJ2-7, the V gene TRBV7-2, with D tentatively TRBD1 or TRBD2 (6 bases each). Germline V gene lookup returns CDR1 SGHTA and CDR2 FQGNSA. V was shortened by 4 bases and J by 1 base, with 17 bases between the two germline ends. The CDR3 sequence is 16 residues long. CDR3 DNA sequence: TGTGCCAGCAGCTCCAGGGTGGGGGGCCCGTCCTACGAGCAGTACTTC. Amino acid sequence: CASSSRVGGPSYEQYF.

The chain joins TRBV29-1 to TRBJ1-2, with D tentatively TRBD1 (5 bases). Trimming removed 5 bases at V and 6 bases at J, with 10 bases between. The germline V gene has CDR1 SQVTM and CDR2 ANQGSEA. The CDR3 runs to 11 residues. CDR3 DNA: TGCAGCGTTCCATCGGGGGATGGCTACACCTTC. Amino acids: CSVPSGDGYTF.

A few counts support this clonotype. V gene TRBV7-2 combines with J gene TRBJ1-6; D perhaps matches TRBD1 (5 bases). Germline CDR1 reads SGHTA; CDR2 reads FQGNSA. The CDR3 has 15 residues. V was shortened by 4 bases and J by 6 bases, with 13 bases between the two germline ends. The CDR3, as DNA: TGTGCCAGCAGCTCAGAGGCAGGGACTAATTCACCCCTCCACTTT. As protein: CASSSEAGTNSPLHF. The full variable domain, rest sourced from reference TRBV7-2 and TRBJ1-6, is GAGVSQSPSNKVTEKGKDVELRCDPISGHTALYWYRQSLGQGLEFLIYFQGNSAPDKSGLPSDRFSAERTGGSVSTLTIQRTQQEDSAVYLCASSSEAGTNSPLHFGNGTRLTVT.

The sample holds a few counts of this clonotype. J is TRBJ1-2 and V is TRBV7-3; D may be TRBD1 (6 bases). This CDR3 contains 15 residues. CDR1 and CDR2 (germline): SGHTA, FQGTGA. Trimming took off 2 bases at V and 7 bases at J, with 17 bases between the two ends. In DNA form, the CDR3 reads TGTGCCAGCAGCTTAGTGGCAGGGGATGTCCTTGGCTACACCTTC. Protein: CASSLVAGDVLGYTF.

The sample holds a few counts of this clonotype. V usage is TRBV5-5 and J usage is TRBJ2-3; perhaps TRBD2 as D (7 bases). The CDR3 has 16 residues. The germline V gene encodes CDR1 SGHKS and CDR2 YYEKEE (reference sequence). V was pared by 2 bases and J by 1 base, with 14 bases between. CDR3: CASSFGGGAGTDTQYF. The CDR3 DNA sequence: TGTGCCAGCAGCTTCGGAGGGGGGGCTGGCACAGATACGCAGTATTTT.

The chain uses TRBV20-1 and TRBJ2-3, with 7 bases fitting TRBD1. Germline lookup yields CDR1 DFQATT and CDR2 SNEGSKA (reference sequence). After removal of 5 bases from V and 0 bases from J, the junction contained 8 bases not matched to a gene. The CDR3 consists of 15 residues. CDR3 amino acids: CSALEPGQSTDTQYF. CDR3 bases: TGCAGTGCTCTAGAACCGGGACAGAGCACAGATACGCAGTATTTT.